These T cell receptor beta chains were read from a single sample in a study of cytomegalovirus exposure and HLA in healthy donors. Data came from immunoSEQ multiplex PCR; TCRdb stores just in-frame clones and leaves some out. The repertoire consists of some 170,000 clones, with around 87% occurring once and the leading ten covering approximately 1.4%. Input material: PBMCs. The receptors were sampled from a woman aged 25 to 39 in good health and CMV-seronegative. CDR3s include the opening cysteine and the closing phenylalanine or tryptophan. Fields, in order: J gene, V gene, D gene, clone size, CDR3 DNA, CDR3 protein. The D gene is left open where the match is weak. Clone sizes are given selectively: once, few, many, or a class where the clone is expanded.

>TRBJ2-7|TRBV5-5|NA|NA
TGTGCCAGCAGCCCTACAGGGATAAGGTACGAGCAGTACTTC
CASSPTGIRYEQYF
>TRBJ1-5|TRBV19|TRBD1|NA
TGTGCCAGTACCTTGCACAGGGGATATAATCAGCCCCAGCATTTT
CASTLHRGYNQPQHF
>TRBJ2-1|TRBV29-1|TRBD2|once
TGCAGCGTTCTCCAACTAGCGACTGAGCAGTTCTTC
CSVLQLATEQFF
>TRBJ2-5|TRBV5-1|TRBD2|NA
TGCGCCAGCAGCTTGGCCCCGGGACTAGCGGGGGAGACCCAGTACTTC
CASSLAPGLAGETQYF
>TRBJ2-7|TRBV11-2|TRBD2|NA
TGTGCCAGCAGCTTGATAGCGGGGGCCTCCTACGAGCAGTACTTC
CASSLIAGASYEQYF
>TRBJ1-5|TRBV4-2|TRBD1|few
TGTGCCAGCAGCCCGACAGGGGCCCCAAATCAGCCCCAGCATTTT
CASSPTGAPNQPQHF
>TRBJ2-5|TRBV7-8|TRBD2|NA
TGTGCCAGCAGCCTCCGGAGTCCTAGCGGGGCGGGACCTCAAGAGACCCAGTACTTC
CASSLRSPSGAGPQETQYF
>TRBJ1-1|TRBV2|NA|few
TGTGCCAGCAGTGGACAGTTAAACACTGAAGCTTTCTTT
CASSGQLNTEAFF
>TRBJ1-1|TRBV19|NA|NA
TGTGCCAGTAGTATGGGTGGGGAGCTATTGAACACTGAAGCTTTCTTT
CASSMGGELLNTEAFF
>TRBJ2-5|TRBV7-7|NA|NA
TGTGCCAGCAGCTTAAACTCCGGACAATCGGGGACCCAGTACTTC
CASSLNSGQSGTQYF
>TRBJ1-6|TRBV5-1|NA|NA
TGCGCCAGCAGCTTTTCACAGCTAAATTCACCCCTCCACTTT
CASSFSQLNSPLHF
>TRBJ1-4|TRBV7-6|NA|NA
TGTGCCAGCAGCTTGGACGGACTAGGGGAACTGTTTTTT
CASSLDGLGELFF
>TRBJ2-1|TRBV2|TRBD2|NA
TGTGCCGGAGGGGAGGGGACCTACAATGAGCAGTTCTTC
CAGGEGTYNEQFF
>TRBJ2-3|TRBV5-1|TRBD2|NA
TGCGCCAGCAGCTTGACTAGCGGGGGGGCCAATACAGATACGCAGTATTTT
CASSLTSGGANTDTQYF
>TRBJ1-6|TRBV10-2|TRBD1|NA
TGCGCCAGTAGGACAGGGATGAGTTCACCCCTCCACTTT
CASRTGMSSPLHF
>TRBJ1-6|TRBV7-8|TRBD1|NA
TGTGCCAGCAGCTTTGCGGGACAGGGTGGTTCACCCCTCCACTTT
CASSFAGQGGSPLHF
>TRBJ1-1|TRBV7-6|NA|NA
TGTGCCAGCAGCATGGACAGAAACACTGAAGCTTTCTTT
CASSMDRNTEAFF
>TRBJ1-3|TRBV15|NA|NA
TGTGCCACCAGCAGAGATTTTCAGGGGACTGGAAACACCATATATTTT
CATSRDFQGTGNTIYF
>TRBJ1-2|TRBV15|NA|few
TGTGGCACGCCTTCCTGGGCTTACACCTTC
CGTPSWAYTF
>TRBJ2-3|TRBV6-6|NA|NA
TGTGCCGCCACCACAGGCCGCACAGATACGCAGTATTTT
CAATTGRTDTQYF
>TRBJ2-7|TRBV27|NA|few
TGTGCCAGCAGGCCAGGACATTCCTACGAGCAGTACTTC
CASRPGHSYEQYF
>TRBJ2-2|TRBV29-1|NA|NA
TGCAGCGTTGACGGGCCGGACAGATTCACCGGGGAGCTGTTTTTT
CSVDGPDRFTGELFF
>TRBJ2-7|TRBV2|TRBD2|NA
TGTGCCAGCATGGCTGTGCGGGGGGACTCCTACGAGCAGTACTTC
CASMAVRGDSYEQYF